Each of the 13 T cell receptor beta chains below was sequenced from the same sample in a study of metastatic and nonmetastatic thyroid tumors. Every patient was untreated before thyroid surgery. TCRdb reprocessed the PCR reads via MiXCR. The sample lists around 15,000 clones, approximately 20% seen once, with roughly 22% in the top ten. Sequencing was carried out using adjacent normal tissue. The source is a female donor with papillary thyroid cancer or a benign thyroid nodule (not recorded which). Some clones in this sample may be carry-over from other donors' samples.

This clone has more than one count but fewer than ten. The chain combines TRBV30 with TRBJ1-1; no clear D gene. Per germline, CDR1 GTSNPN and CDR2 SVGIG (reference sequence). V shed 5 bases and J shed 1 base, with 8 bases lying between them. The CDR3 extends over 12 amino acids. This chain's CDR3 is CAWWVRNTEAFF. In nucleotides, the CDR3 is TGTGCCTGGTGGGTCCGGAACACTGAAGCTTTCTTT.

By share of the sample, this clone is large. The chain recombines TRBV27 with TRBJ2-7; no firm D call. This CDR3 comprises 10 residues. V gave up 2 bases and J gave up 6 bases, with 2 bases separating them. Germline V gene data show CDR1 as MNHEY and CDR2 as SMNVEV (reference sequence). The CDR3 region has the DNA TGTGCCAGCAGTTTACTCGAGCAGTACTTC. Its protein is CASSLLEQYF.

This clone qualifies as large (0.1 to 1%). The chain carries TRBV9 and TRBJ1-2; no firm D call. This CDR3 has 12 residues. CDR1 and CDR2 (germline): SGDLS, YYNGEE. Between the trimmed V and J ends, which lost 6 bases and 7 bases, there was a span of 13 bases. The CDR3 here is CASTSTYSGYTF. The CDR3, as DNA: TGTGCCAGCACCTCGACCTACTCTGGCTACACCTTC. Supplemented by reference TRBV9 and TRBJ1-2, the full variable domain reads DSGVTQTPKHLITATGQRVTLRCSPRSGDLSVYWYQQSLDQGLQFLIQYYNGEERAKGNILERFSAQQFPDLHSELNLSSLELGDSALYFCASTSTYSGYTFGSGTRLTVV.

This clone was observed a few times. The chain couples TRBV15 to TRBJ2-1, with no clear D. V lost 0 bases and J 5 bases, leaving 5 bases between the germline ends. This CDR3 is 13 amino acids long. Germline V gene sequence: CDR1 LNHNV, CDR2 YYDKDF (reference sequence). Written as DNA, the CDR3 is TGTGCCACCAGCAGAGATTTCGACAATGAGCAGTTCTTC. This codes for CATSRDFDNEQFF.

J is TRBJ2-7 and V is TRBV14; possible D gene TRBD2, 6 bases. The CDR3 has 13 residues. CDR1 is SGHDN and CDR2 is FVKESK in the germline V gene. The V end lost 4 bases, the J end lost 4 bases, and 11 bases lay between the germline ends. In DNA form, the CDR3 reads TGTGCCAGCAGCCGGATGGGAGGATACGAGCAGTACTTC. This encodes CASSRMGGYEQYF.

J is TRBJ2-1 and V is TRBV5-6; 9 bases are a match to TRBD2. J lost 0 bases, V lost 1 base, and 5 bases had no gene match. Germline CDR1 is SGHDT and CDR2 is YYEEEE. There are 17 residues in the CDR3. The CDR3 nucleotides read TGTGCCAGCAGCTTGAGCGGGGGGCCACTCTCCTACAATGAGCAGTTCTTC. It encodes CASSLSGGPLSYNEQFF.

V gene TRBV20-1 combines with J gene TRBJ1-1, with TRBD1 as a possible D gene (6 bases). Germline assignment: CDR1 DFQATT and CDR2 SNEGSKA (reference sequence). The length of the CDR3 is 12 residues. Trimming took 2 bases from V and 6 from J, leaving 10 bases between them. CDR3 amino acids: CSARSRGPEAFF. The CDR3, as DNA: TGCAGTGCTAGATCCAGGGGCCCTGAAGCTTTCTTT.

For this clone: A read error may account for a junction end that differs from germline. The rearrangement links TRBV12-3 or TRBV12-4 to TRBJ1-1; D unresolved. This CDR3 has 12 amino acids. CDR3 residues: CASILRQDEAFF. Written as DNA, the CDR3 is TGTGCCAGCATTTTACGGCAGGACGAAGCTTTCTTT.

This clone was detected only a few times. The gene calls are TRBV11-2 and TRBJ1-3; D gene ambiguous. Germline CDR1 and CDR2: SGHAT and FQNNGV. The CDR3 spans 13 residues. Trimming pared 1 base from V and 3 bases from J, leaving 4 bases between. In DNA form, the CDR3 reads TGTGCCAGCAGCTTAGGGGTTGGAAACACCATATATTTT. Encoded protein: CASSLGVGNTIYF.

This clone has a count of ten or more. CDR3 nucleotide sequence: TGCAGTGCTTCCACTAGCTTTATTTGGGATACGCAGTATTTT. Its translation is CSASTSFIWDTQYF. This chain uses TRBV20-1 with TRBJ2-3, with D possibly matching TRBD2 (6 bases). The V end lost 5 bases, the J end lost 6 bases, and 18 bases lay between the germline ends. The germline CDR1 and CDR2 sequences are DFQATT and SNEGSKA (reference sequence). The CDR3 covers 14 residues.

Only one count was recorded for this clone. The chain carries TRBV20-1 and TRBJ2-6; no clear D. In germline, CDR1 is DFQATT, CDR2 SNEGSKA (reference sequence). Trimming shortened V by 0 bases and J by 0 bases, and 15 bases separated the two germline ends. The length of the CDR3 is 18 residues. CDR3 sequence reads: CSAREAQGLSSGANVLTF. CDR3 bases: TGCAGTGCTAGAGAGGCCCAAGGGTTGAGCTCTGGGGCCAACGTCCTGACTTTC.

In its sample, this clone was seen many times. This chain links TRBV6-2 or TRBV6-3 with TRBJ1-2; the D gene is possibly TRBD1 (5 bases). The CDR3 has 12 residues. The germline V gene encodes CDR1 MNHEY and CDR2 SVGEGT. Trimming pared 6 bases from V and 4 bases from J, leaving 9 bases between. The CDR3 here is CASRQGVYGYTF. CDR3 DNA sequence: TGTGCCAGCAGGCAGGGAGTCTATGGCTACACCTTC.

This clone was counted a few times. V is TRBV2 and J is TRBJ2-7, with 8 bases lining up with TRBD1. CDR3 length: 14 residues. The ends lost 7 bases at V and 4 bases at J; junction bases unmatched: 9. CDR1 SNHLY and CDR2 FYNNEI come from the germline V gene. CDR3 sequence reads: CASIPDRGLYEQYF. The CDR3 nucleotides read TGTGCCAGCATCCCCGACAGGGGTCTTTACGAGCAGTACTTC.